This passage covers 9 T cell receptor beta chains from one sample sequenced in a study of monozygotic twins with inflammatory bowel disease. TCRdb reprocessed the 5' RACE reads and keeps a single row for each CDR3 protein, giving no DNA. This sample's table has tens of thousands of distinct CDR3 sequences. Sequenced material: blood. The receptors here all came from a human donor with ulcerative colitis or Crohn's disease, or a healthy co-twin of an affected twin (not recorded which).

The rearrangement joins TRBV5-1 to TRBJ2-2; TCRdb outputs TRBD1, but without DNA this stays unchecked. CDR1 and CDR2 (germline): SGHRS, YFSETQ. The CDR3 is 15 residues long. The CDR3 loop reads CASSLSGAYTGELFF.

The gene calls are TRBV24-1 and TRBJ2-3. The CDR3 is 14 residues long. Germline V gene data show CDR1 as KGHDR and CDR2 as SFDVKD. The chain's CDR3 is CATRGSGSADTQYF.

The rearrangement joins TRBV6-2 or TRBV6-3 to TRBJ1-1; the TRBD1 assignment by TCRdb is unverifiable without DNA. Per germline, CDR1 MNHEY and CDR2 SVGEGT. The CDR3 has 15 residues. The chain's CDR3 is CASSYLLGGLAEAFF.

The genes are TRBV9 and TRBJ2-1; without DNA, the TCRdb call of TRBD1 cannot be checked. Germline V CDR1 and CDR2: SGDLS, YYNGEE. The CDR3 is 15 amino acids. CDR3 in amino acids: CASSLGGASYNEQFF. Full variable domain (outside the CDR3, taken from reference TRBV9 and TRBJ2-1): DSGVTQTPKHLITATGQRVTLRCSPRSGDLSVYWYQQSLDQGLQFLIQYYNGEERAKGNILERFSAQQFPDLHSELNLSSLELGDSALYFCASSLGGASYNEQFFGPGTRLTVL.

The rearrangement links TRBV5-5 to TRBJ2-2; absent DNA, TCRdb's TRBD1 call cannot be checked. There are 16 residues in the CDR3. CDR1 and CDR2 from the germline V gene are SGHKS and YYEKEE (reference sequence). The CDR3 here is CASSPGKRGPPGVEFF.

This sequence joins TRBV6-2 or TRBV6-3 and TRBJ2-1; the TRBD2 assignment by TCRdb is unverifiable without DNA. CDR3 length: 14 amino acids. Germline values: CDR1 MNHEY, CDR2 SVGEGT. The CDR3: CASSTPPLANEQFF.

The chain couples TRBV12-3 or TRBV12-4 to TRBJ2-2; the D gene TCRdb calls, TRBD1, cannot be checked with no DNA. CDR3 length: 14 residues. This chain's CDR3 is CASSNRGQTGELFF.

This chain links TRBV7-2 with TRBJ2-5; lacking DNA, the TRBD2 call made by TCRdb goes unchecked. CDR3 length equals 14 residues. Germline V lookup: CDR1 SGHTA, CDR2 FQGNSA. The CDR3 loop reads CASSFQLGQETQYF.

CDR3 residues: CASSARSGNQPQHF. The rearrangement joins TRBV5-6 to TRBJ1-5; TCRdb designates TRBD1, a call that cannot be tested without DNA. From germline, CDR1 is SGHDT and CDR2 YYEEEE. The CDR3 loop spans 14 amino acids.